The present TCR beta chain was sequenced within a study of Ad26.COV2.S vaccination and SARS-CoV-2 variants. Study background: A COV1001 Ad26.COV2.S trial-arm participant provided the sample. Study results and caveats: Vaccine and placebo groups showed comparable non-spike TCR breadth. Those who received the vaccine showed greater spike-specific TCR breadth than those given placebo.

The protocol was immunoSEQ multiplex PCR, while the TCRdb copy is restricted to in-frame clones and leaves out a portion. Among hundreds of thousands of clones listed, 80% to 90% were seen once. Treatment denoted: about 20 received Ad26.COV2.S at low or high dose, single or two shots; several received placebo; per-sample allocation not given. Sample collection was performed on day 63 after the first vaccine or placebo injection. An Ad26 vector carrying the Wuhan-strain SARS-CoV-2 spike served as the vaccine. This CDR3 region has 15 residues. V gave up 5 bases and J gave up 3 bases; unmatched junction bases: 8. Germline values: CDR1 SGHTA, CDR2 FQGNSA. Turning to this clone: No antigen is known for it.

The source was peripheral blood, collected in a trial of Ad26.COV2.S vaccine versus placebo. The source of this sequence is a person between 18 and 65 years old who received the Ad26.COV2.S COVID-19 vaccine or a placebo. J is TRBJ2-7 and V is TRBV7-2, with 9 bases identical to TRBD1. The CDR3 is CASSMAGTGFYEQYV. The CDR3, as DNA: TGTGCCAGCAGCATGGCCGGGACAGGGTTCTACGAGCAGTACGTC.